This passage covers 18 T cell receptor beta chains from one sample sequenced in a study of human T cells and chemical hapten exposure. Noted time point: pre-sensitization, week 0. As for treatment: therapeutic diphenylcyclopropenone sensitization with weekly scalp DPC. Each CDR3 protein is one row after TCRdb ran MiXCR on the RACE reads. Here the sample spans a few hundred thousand distinct CDR3 sequences, over 5% being singletons. The input for sequencing was whole blood, taken in connection with sensitization to the hapten diphenylcyclopropenone (DPC). These receptors all come from a woman between 18 and 29 years old with alopecia areata. Some clones in this sample may be carry-over from other donors' samples.

This clonotype was counted only a few times. The chain combines TRBV20-1 with TRBJ2-3; 10 positions match TRBD1. Germline CDR1 DFQATT, CDR2 SNEGSKA (reference sequence). V dropped 6 bases and J dropped 4; count of bases not matched to a gene: 7. The CDR3 has 14 amino acids. CDR3 amino acids: CSAGTGERADTQYF. The CDR3 DNA reads as TGCAGTGCGGGGACAGGGGAGAGGGCAGATACGCAGTATTTT.

In its sample, this clonotype was seen a few times. This chain uses TRBV6-1 with TRBJ1-1, with 7 bases aligning to TRBD1. CDR3 length: 16 amino acids. Unmatched junction bases numbered 9, after V lost 3 bases and J lost 2 bases. Per germline, CDR1 MNHNS and CDR2 SASEGT. The CDR3 region is CASSEAPGQLNTEAFF. The CDR3 DNA reads as TGTGCCAGCAGTGAGGCGCCGGGACAGTTAAACACTGAAGCTTTCTTT.

The chain couples TRBV20-1 to TRBJ2-7; 9 nucleotides match TRBD1. Trimming took 2 bases from V and 3 from J; bases not matched to a gene: 5. This CDR3 has 14 amino acids. Looked up from germline, CDR1 is DFQATT and CDR2 is SNEGSKA (reference sequence). CDR3 loop: CSARPGQGLYEQYF. The DNA of the CDR3 is TGCAGTGCTAGACCGGGACAGGGTCTCTACGAGCAGTACTTC.

The rearrangement links TRBV6-1 to TRBJ1-1, with D possibly being TRBD1 (6 bases). The CDR3 consists of 13 residues. V shed 8 bases and J shed 0 bases, with 10 bases lying between them. The germline V gene has CDR1 MNHNS and CDR2 SASEGT. Here the CDR3 reads CASQRTVNTEAFF. The CDR3, as DNA: TGTGCCAGCCAACGGACAGTGAACACTGAAGCTTTCTTT.

This clonotype showed up just a few times. The chain uses TRBV6-5 and TRBJ2-6; possible D gene TRBD1, 6 bases. V gave up 7 bases and J gave up 4 bases, with 14 bases separating them. The CDR3 has 15 residues. The germline V gene has CDR1 MNHEY and CDR2 SVGAGI. CDR3 in DNA: TGTGCCAGCACGCAGGGGTCTGCCGGGGCCAACGTCCTGACTTTC. Protein: CASTQGSAGANVLTF.

This clonotype was seen at least ten times. V gene TRBV3-1 combines with J gene TRBJ1-4; TRBD1 might be the D (5 bases). Trimming took 4 bases from V and 7 from J, leaving 13 bases between them. CDR1 and CDR2 (germline): LGHDT, YNNKEL (reference sequence). CDR3 length: 14 amino acids. Here the CDR3 reads CASSLRERGEKLFF. The DNA of the CDR3 is TGTGCCAGCAGCCTCCGGGAGAGGGGTGAAAAACTGTTTTTT.

There are a few counts of this clonotype. This chain joins TRBV7-6 and TRBJ1-5, with D uncertain. The CDR3 consists of 15 residues. The V gene's germline CDR1 is SGHVS and CDR2 FNYEAQ. Trimming left V 0 bases short and J 11 bases short, with 17 bases between. The CDR3 DNA reads as TGTGCCAGCAGCTTAGCCCAAGGACCCACCAGAGCCCAGCATTTT. Translated, it gives CASSLAQGPTRAQHF.

This clonotype was observed at least ten times. The chain employs TRBV6-2 or TRBV6-3 and TRBJ1-4, with 8 bases fitting TRBD1. Germline lookup yields CDR1 MNHEY and CDR2 SVGEGT. Trimming removed 0 bases from V and 4 bases from J; junction bases left unmatched: 7. The CDR3 sequence is 17 residues long. CDR3 DNA: TGTGCCAGCAGTTACTCACCGGGACAGGTGGATAATGAAAAACTGTTTTTT. Amino acids: CASSYSPGQVDNEKLFF.

DNA for the CDR3: TGCAGTGCTCAACAGGGGGGCCAGCCCCAGCATTTT. Translating gives CSAQQGGQPQHF. This chain links TRBV20-1 with TRBJ1-5; 8 bases agree with TRBD1. Germline V lookup: CDR1 DFQATT, CDR2 SNEGSKA (reference sequence). The CDR3 contains 12 residues. V shed 5 bases and J 7 bases; nucleotides not matched to a gene: 4.

With regard to this clonotype: One end of the junction is discordant with germline, which a read error may explain. The chain uses TRBV7-9 and TRBJ1-1; 7 bases are shared with TRBD1. Germline V gene sequence: CDR1 SEHNR, CDR2 FQNEAQ (reference sequence). The CDR3 covers 13 residues. The CDR3 region is CASSRTGDTGAFF. The CDR3 nucleotides read TGTGCCAGCAGCCGGACAGGCGACACTGGAGCTTTCTTT.

At least ten counts were recorded for this clonotype. This chain joins TRBV29-1 and TRBJ1-2; D not certain. The CDR3 loop spans 12 amino acids. V lost 4 bases to trimming and J lost 6 bases, with 12 bases between them. Germline CDR1 is SQVTM and CDR2 is ANQGSEA. This CDR3 is CSVVTGVDGYTF. The CDR3 nucleotides are TGCAGCGTTGTGACCGGTGTTGATGGCTACACCTTC.

This clonotype showed up just a few times. The chain employs TRBV20-1 and TRBJ2-7; the D gene could be TRBD1 or TRBD2 (6 bases each). The germline V gene has CDR1 DFQATT and CDR2 SNEGSKA (reference sequence). V was clipped by 1 base and J by 2 bases, with 18 bases between them. The CDR3 sequence is 16 residues long. In DNA, the CDR3 is TGCAGTGCTAGAGTTTTTTCGGGGGCCGCTACCTACGAGCAGTACTTC. Protein: CSARVFSGAATYEQYF.

In its sample, this clonotype was seen many times. This chain joins TRBV20-1 and TRBJ2-3; 8 bases line up with TRBD2. Germline loops: CDR1 DFQATT, CDR2 SNEGSKA (reference sequence). This CDR3 is 16 amino acids long. The ends lost 3 bases at V and 0 bases at J; junction bases unmatched: 8. CDR3 coding DNA: TGCAGTGCTAGGGCGGGACTAGGCGCTAGCACAGATACGCAGTATTTT. This codes for CSARAGLGASTDTQYF.

This clonotype was observed many times. V gene TRBV18 combines with J gene TRBJ2-3; no clear D. Germline CDR1 KGHSH, CDR2 LQKENI. V was cut by 3 bases and J by 0 bases, with 4 bases left in between. The CDR3 extends over 13 amino acids. The CDR3 loop is CASSPSSTDTQYF. As DNA, the CDR3 is TGTGCCAGCTCACCTTCGAGCACAGATACGCAGTATTTT.

This clonotype was observed at least ten times. The chain carries TRBV4-3 and TRBJ1-1; TRBD1 matches at 10 bases. This CDR3 region has 15 residues. Germline-derived CDR1 and CDR2 are LGHNA and YSLEER. Losses at the gene ends were 3 bases for V and 4 bases for J; bases not matched to a gene: 5. The CDR3 nucleotides read TGCGCCAGCAGCCAGAGACAGGGGGCTCCCACTGAAGCTTTCTTT. As protein: CASSQRQGAPTEAFF.

This clonotype is labeled medium-sized. The V gene is TRBV6-2 or TRBV6-3, the J gene TRBJ2-1; TRBD1 aligns across 9 bases. V was pared by 5 bases and J by 15 bases, with 5 bases of the junction left unmatched. The germline gives CDR1 MNHEY, CDR2 SVGEGT. There are 11 residues in the CDR3. CDR3 DNA: TGTGCCAGCAGTCCCGGGACAGGGACGTTCTTC. Protein product: CASSPGTGTFF.

This clonotype was counted ten times or more. The CDR3 region is CASSSGRFNEKLFF. CDR3 bases: TGCGCCAGCAGCTCAGGACGGTTTAATGAAAAACTGTTTTTT. This chain connects TRBV5-1 to TRBJ1-4; D unresolved. The CDR3 spans 14 residues. The ends were cut back, 3 bases at V and 4 bases at J, with 10 bases in the middle. CDR1 SGHRS and CDR2 YFSETQ come from the germline V gene.

Details on this clonotype: This sequence may be a read error, since a much larger clone differs from it by one base. CDR3 bases: TGTGCCAGCAGCCTTCTCGCAGGGAACCCAGATACGCGGTATTTT. The encoded protein is CASSLLAGNPDTRYF. The J gene is TRBJ2-3, the V gene TRBV28; possible D gene TRBD1, 5 bases. Germline V gene lookup returns CDR1 MDHEN and CDR2 SYDVKM. CDR3 length equals 15 residues.